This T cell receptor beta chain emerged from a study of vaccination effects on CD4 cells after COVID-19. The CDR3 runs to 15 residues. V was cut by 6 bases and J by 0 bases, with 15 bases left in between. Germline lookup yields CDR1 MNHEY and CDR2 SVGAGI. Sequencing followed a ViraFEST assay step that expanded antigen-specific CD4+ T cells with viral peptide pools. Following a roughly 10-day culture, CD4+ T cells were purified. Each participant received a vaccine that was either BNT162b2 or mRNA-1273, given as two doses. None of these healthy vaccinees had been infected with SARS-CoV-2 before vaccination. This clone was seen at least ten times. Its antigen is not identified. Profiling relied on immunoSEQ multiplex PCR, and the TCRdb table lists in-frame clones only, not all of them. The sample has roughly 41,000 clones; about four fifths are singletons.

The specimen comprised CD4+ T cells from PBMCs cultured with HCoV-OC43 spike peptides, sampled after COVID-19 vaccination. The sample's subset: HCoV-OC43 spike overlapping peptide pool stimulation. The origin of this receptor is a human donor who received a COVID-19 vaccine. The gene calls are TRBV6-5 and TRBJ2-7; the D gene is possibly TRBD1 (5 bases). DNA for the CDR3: TGTGCCAGCAGCCGGCGAGACAGCATCTCCTACGAGCAGTACTTC. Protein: CASSRRDSISYEQYF.